The 4 T cell receptor beta chains presented below share a single source sample, sequenced in a study of breast tumors, draining lymph nodes, adjacent tissues. Axillary draining lymph nodes of breast cancer patients supplied the node samples. TCRdb fed the multiplex PCR reads into MiXCR, producing one record per CDR3 protein. The sample lists some 97,000 distinct CDR3 sequences, 21% occurring once. Sequencing was carried out using axillary lymph node tissue. The receptors originated from a female donor with breast cancer. Some clones in this sample may be carry-over from other donors' samples.

This clonotype has a count of ten or more. The chain uses TRBV19 and TRBJ2-7; D not resolved. The length of the CDR3 is 10 residues. Germline CDR1 reads LNHDA; CDR2 reads SQIVND (reference sequence). With 4 bases removed from V and 4 bases from J, the gap between germline ends came to 2 bases. Here the CDR3 DNA reads TGTGCCAGTAGTAAGTACGAGCAGTACTTC. This sequence encodes CASSKYEQYF.

There are many counts of this clonotype. The chain has TRBV12-3 or TRBV12-4 and TRBJ1-2; D may be TRBD1 (6 bases). The CDR3 is made up of 15 amino acids. V dropped 3 bases and J dropped 7 bases, with 18 bases sitting between them. CDR3 region: CASSLWGANVGGYTF. Written as DNA, the CDR3 is TGTGCCAGCAGTTTGTGGGGGGCGAATGTTGGTGGCTACACCTTC.

This clonotype came up many times. V is TRBV7-2 and J is TRBJ2-1; D is possibly TRBD1 (5 bases). Germline V gene data show CDR1 as SGHTA and CDR2 as FQGNSA. Deletions cut 5 bases from V and 8 bases from J, with 31 bases between. CDR3 size: 19 residues. CDR3 coding DNA: TGTGCCAGCAGCCCCTTATCGTGGGTGCGCAGGGCATTAGGCGATGAGCAGTTCTTC. Translation: CASSPLSWVRRALGDEQFF.

This chain uses TRBV28 with TRBJ2-2, with D possibly being TRBD1 or TRBD2 (5 bases each). The CDR3 extends over 16 amino acids. Trimming pared 6 bases from V and 1 base from J, leaving 15 bases between. Germline CDR1 reads MDHEN; CDR2 reads SYDVKM. The CDR3 protein is CASSPGRSVNTGELFF. CDR3 nucleotides: TGTGCCAGCAGCCCGGGACGGAGCGTGAACACCGGGGAGCTGTTTTTT. The whole variable domain, filled in from reference TRBV28 and TRBJ2-2, reads DVKVTQSSRYLVKRTGEKVFLECVQDMDHENMFWYRQDPGLGLRLIYFSYDVKMKEKGDIPEGYSVSREKKERFSLILESASTNQTSMYLCASSPGRSVNTGELFFGEGSRLTVL.